One sample yielded the 18 T cell receptor beta chains listed below, sequenced in a study of Ad26.COV2.S vaccination and SARS-CoV-2 variants. Assay used: immunoSEQ multiplex PCR; TCRdb lists only in-frame clones, some missing. Of under 300,000 clones listed, about 83% are singletons. Treatment meaning: some 20 received Ad26.COV2.S at low or high dose, single or two shots; about 5 received placebo; per-sample allocation not given. Samples analyzed were those drawn on day 63 after the first vaccine or placebo injection. The sample was peripheral blood, taken in a trial of Ad26.COV2.S vaccine versus placebo. Receptor source: a person between 18 and 60 years old who received the Ad26.COV2.S COVID-19 vaccine or a placebo.

DNA for the CDR3: TGTGCCAGTAGGATCTCTAGCGCCGGCGGGGAGCTGTTTTTT. Translation gives CASRISSAGGELFF. The chain combines TRBV19 with TRBJ2-2, with D perhaps matching TRBD2 (6 bases). Between the trimmed V and J ends, which lost 6 bases and 7 bases, there was a span of 15 bases. There are 14 residues in the CDR3. Germline V gene lookup returns CDR1 LNHDA and CDR2 SQIVND (reference sequence).

The sample holds a few counts of this clone. The CDR3 loop reads CATSRKGGASNNEQFF. CDR3 bases: TGTGCCACCAGCAGAAAAGGAGGGGCATCGAACAATGAGCAGTTCTTC. This chain connects TRBV15 to TRBJ2-1, with a possible D match to TRBD2 (6 bases). The V end was cut by 2 bases, the J end by 5 bases, with 16 bases between. The germline gives CDR1 LNHNV, CDR2 YYDKDF (reference sequence). The CDR3 has 16 residues.

The V call is TRBV2, the J call TRBJ1-1; D remains ambiguous. Per the germline V gene, CDR1 is SNHLY and CDR2 is FYNNEI. The CDR3 is 14 residues long. V lost 2 bases, J lost 5 bases, and 12 bases lay in between. The CDR3 nucleotides are TGTGCCAGCAGTGAAAGGATCGGGAGTACTGAAGCTTTCTTT. Its translation: CASSERIGSTEAFF.

This clone was counted many times. The chain recombines TRBV25-1 with TRBJ1-2; the D is unclear. This CDR3 region has 12 residues. From germline, CDR1 is MGHDK and CDR2 SYGVNS. Trimming pared 4 bases from V and 8 bases from J, leaving 11 bases between. CDR3 loop: CASSGAGGGYTF. CDR3 bases: TGTGCCAGCAGTGGGGCCGGTGGGGGCTACACCTTC.

The gene calls are TRBV4-3 and TRBJ1-5; D unresolved. In germline, CDR1 is LGHNA, CDR2 YSLEER. Trimming stripped 0 bases from V and 5 bases from J, with 8 bases between. The CDR3 runs 14 residues. CDR3 nucleotides: TGCGCCAGCAGCCAAGAAGCAAGGGATCAGCCCCAGCATTTT. Residues: CASSQEARDQPQHF.

The rearrangement uses TRBV4-1 and TRBJ1-4, with TRBD1 matching over 7 bases. V dropped 5 bases and J dropped 0; count of bases not matched to a gene: 9. This CDR3 is built from 17 residues. CDR1 MGHRA and CDR2 YSYEKL come from the germline V gene. CDR3: CASSFPGQKATNEKLFF. The DNA for the CDR3 is TGCGCCAGCAGCTTTCCGGGACAGAAAGCAACTAATGAAAAACTGTTTTTT.

The chain recombines TRBV9 with TRBJ2-3, with unresolved D. V was cut by 0 bases and J by 0 bases, with 11 bases left in between. From germline, CDR1 is SGDLS and CDR2 YYNGEE. The CDR3 covers 16 residues. The CDR3 bases are TGTGCCAGCAGCGTAGATCGACGTTCTAGCACAGATACGCAGTATTTT. Amino acids: CASSVDRRSSTDTQYF. Variable domain in full (rest from reference TRBV9 and TRBJ2-3): DSGVTQTPKHLITATGQRVTLRCSPRSGDLSVYWYQQSLDQGLQFLIQYYNGEERAKGNILERFSAQQFPDLHSELNLSSLELGDSALYFCASSVDRRSSTDTQYFGPGTRLTVL.

The chain has TRBV5-6 and TRBJ2-7; no clear D. V lost 0 bases, J lost 2 bases, and 9 bases lay in between. The CDR3 has 14 amino acids. Germline V lookup: CDR1 SGHDT, CDR2 YYEEEE. The DNA for the CDR3 is TGTGCCAGCAGCTTGGCCAGTCCGCCCTACGAGCAGTACTTC. It specifies CASSLASPPYEQYF.

The rearrangement links TRBV6-5 to TRBJ2-7, with D perhaps matching TRBD1 (5 bases). The length of the CDR3 is 14 residues. V shed 2 bases and J shed 0 bases, with 8 bases lying between them. Germline V gene data show CDR1 as MNHEY and CDR2 as SVGAGI. CDR3 loop: CASSYDRDSYEQYF. The CDR3 DNA is TGTGCCAGCAGTTACGACAGAGACTCCTACGAGCAGTACTTC.

V is TRBV20-1 and J is TRBJ1-2; D remains unclear. CDR1 and CDR2 (germline): DFQATT, SNEGSKA (reference sequence). CDR3 size: 11 residues. The ends were cut back, 3 bases at V and 10 bases at J, with 12 bases in the middle. CDR3 protein: CSASDGDNYTF. The CDR3 DNA is TGCAGTGCTAGCGACGGGGATAACTACACCTTC.

The V and J genes are TRBV6-2 or TRBV6-3 and TRBJ1-5; tentative D call: TRBD1 (6 bases). V lost 4 bases and J 4 bases, leaving 17 bases between the germline ends. The CDR3 spans 16 residues. CDR1 and CDR2 (germline): MNHEY, SVGEGT. CDR3 in DNA: TGTGCCAGCAGTTCCAGATCAGACAGGTTGAATCAGCCCCAGCATTTT. Translated: CASSSRSDRLNQPQHF.

The genes are TRBV7-2 and TRBJ1-2; 9 nucleotides match TRBD1. This CDR3 is built from 15 residues. CDR1 is SGHTA, CDR2 FQGNSA, per germline. With 5 bases clipped from V and 4 bases from J, the junction kept 8 bases outside the gene matches. The CDR3 DNA sequence: TGTGCCAGCAGCATTACAGGGGGCGCGGGCTATGGCTACACCTTC. Translation: CASSITGGAGYGYTF. Looking up the rest from reference TRBV7-2 and TRBJ1-2 gives the full variable domain: GAGVSQSPSNKVTEKGKDVELRCDPISGHTALYWYRQSLGQGLEFLIYFQGNSAPDKSGLPSDRFSAERTGGSVSTLTIQRTQQEDSAVYLCASSITGGAGYGYTFGSGTRLTVV.

The CDR3 reads CASSQDMVNQPQHF. The CDR3 bases are TGCGCCAGCAGCCAAGATATGGTCAATCAGCCCCAGCATTTT. V is TRBV4-1 and J is TRBJ1-5; D is undetermined. The germline V gene has CDR1 MGHRA and CDR2 YSYEKL. This CDR3 comprises 14 residues. Trimming left V 0 bases short and J 3 bases short, with 6 bases between.

The chain recombines TRBV5-6 with TRBJ1-1; D is unresolved. V was clipped by 3 bases and J by 3 bases, with 9 bases between them. The CDR3 contains 13 residues. CDR1 is SGHDT, CDR2 YYEEEE, per germline. The CDR3 loop is CASSSGSYTEAFF. The CDR3 DNA reads TGTGCCAGCAGCTCCGGCTCCTACACTGAAGCTTTCTTT.

This clone was seen only a few times. The chain carries TRBV14 and TRBJ1-6, with a possible D match to TRBD1 (6 bases). This CDR3 is built from 14 residues. V was cut by 5 bases and J by 7 bases, with 12 bases left in between. The germline CDR1 and CDR2 sequences are SGHDN and FVKESK. For the CDR3, the DNA is TGTGCCAGCAGCAGACGGACAGAGAATTCACCCCTCCACTTT. Translating gives CASSRRTENSPLHF.

This chain uses TRBV5-1 with TRBJ1-2, with D hard to call. This CDR3 is 15 amino acids long. Trimming cost V 0 bases and J 1 base, with 10 bases left between them. The germline gives CDR1 SGHRS, CDR2 YFSETQ. The CDR3 bases are TGCGCCAGCAGCTTGGACAGTGGATTTAACTATGGCTACACCTTC. This gives the protein CASSLDSGFNYGYTF.

In DNA form, the CDR3 reads TGTGCCAGCAGGTTTACTAGCGGGAGTATCAGTGAGCAGTTCTTC. Translating it yields CASRFTSGSISEQFF. This chain connects TRBV2 to TRBJ2-1; TRBD2 matches 11 bases. Germline assignment: CDR1 SNHLY and CDR2 FYNNEI. The CDR3 sequence is 15 residues long. V trimming: 6 bases; J trimming: 9 bases; junction bases outside the gene matches: 10.

The CDR3 sequence: CASSPESGRPYEQYV. Here the CDR3 DNA reads TGTGCCAGCAGCCCCGAAAGCGGGAGACCCTACGAGCAGTACGTC. The rearrangement joins TRBV14 to TRBJ2-7, with 8 bases matching TRBD2. The V gene end was trimmed by 4 bases and the J gene end by 2 bases; junction bases not matched to a gene: 7. CDR1 is SGHDN and CDR2 is FVKESK in the germline V gene. CDR3 length: 15 residues.